This T cell receptor (beta chain) was found in a study of CD8 T cells in ankylosing spondylitis. Study-level points and caveats: Ankylosing spondylitis blood seemed to carry a telltale TCR beta motif made of fewer than 10 highly homologous variants.

V lost 3 bases, J lost 2 bases, and 7 bases lay in between. The length of the CDR3 is 13 residues. CDR1 and CDR2 from the germline V gene are MNHEY and SMNVEV (reference sequence). For TCR beta, libraries came from quantitative 5'-RACE with molecular barcodes. One entry per CDR3 protein results from TCRdb running MiXCR on the 5' RACE reads. The table has roughly 220,000 distinct CDR3 sequences, around 17% seen once. This clonotype occurred many times. The antigen is not known. The sequence derives from a male donor with ankylosing spondylitis. Sequenced input: blood, either unsorted or a sorted T cell fraction (not recorded which). The chain carries TRBV27 and TRBJ1-1; no clear D gene. The CDR3 bases are TGTGCCAGCAGTTTTGGGGATAACACTGAAGCTTTCTTT. As protein: CASSFGDNTEAFF.